Each of the 29 T cell receptor beta chains below was sequenced from the same sample in a study of blood T cell repertoires in COVID-19. The protocol was immunoSEQ multiplex PCR, while the TCRdb copy is restricted to in-frame clones and leaves out a portion. This sample has roughly 150,000 clones, with approximately 84% found just once. Input material: peripheral blood. The source of these receptors is a woman aged 45-59 years with COVID-19, enrolled during active disease.

This chain links TRBV11-2 with TRBJ1-3, with unresolved D. The germline gives CDR1 SGHAT, CDR2 FQNNGV. The CDR3 extends over 15 amino acids. V lost 0 bases, J lost 1 base, and 7 bases lay in between. The CDR3 loop reads CASSLDLASGNTIYF. Here the CDR3 DNA reads TGTGCCAGCAGCTTAGATCTGGCTTCTGGAAACACCATATATTTT. The full variable domain, completed using reference TRBV11-2 and TRBJ1-3, is EAGVAQSPRYKIIEKRQSVAFWCNPISGHATLYWYQQILGQGPKLLIQFQNNGVVDDSQLPKDRFSAERLKGVDSTLKIQPAKLEDSAVYLCASSLDLASGNTIYFGEGSWLTVV.

The V gene is TRBV9, the J gene TRBJ1-1; the match to TRBD1 covers 7 bases. Germline V CDR1 and CDR2: SGDLS, YYNGEE. Unmatched junction bases numbered 9, after V lost 4 bases and J lost 9 bases. The CDR3 has 13 amino acids. The CDR3 reads CASSQAGQSQAFF. CDR3 bases: TGTGCCAGCAGCCAGGCGGGACAGTCTCAAGCTTTCTTT.

The chain recombines TRBV28 with TRBJ2-2; possibly TRBD1 for D (6 bases). Deletions cut 5 bases from V and 9 bases from J, with 16 bases between. Per germline, CDR1 MDHEN and CDR2 SYDVKM. CDR3 length: 14 amino acids. The CDR3 nucleotides read TGTGCCAGCAGTATAAACAGGGTAGGCCGGGAGCTGTTTTTT. Encoded protein: CASSINRVGRELFF.

This clone occurred once. The chain couples TRBV19 to TRBJ2-1; TRBD2 matches 12 bases. This CDR3 is 17 amino acids long. Per germline, CDR1 LNHDA and CDR2 SQIVND (reference sequence). Here the CDR3 reads CSGRRLAGGHSYNEQFF. CDR3 bases: TGTTCGGGTCGAAGGCTAGCGGGGGGGCATTCCTACAATGAGCAGTTCTTC.

The rearrangement joins TRBV6-1 to TRBJ1-1; the match to TRBD1 covers 8 bases. Germline V gene lookup returns CDR1 MNHNS and CDR2 SASEGT. The CDR3 has 15 residues. V shed 2 bases and J 4 bases; nucleotides not matched to a gene: 6. The CDR3 protein is CASSELPGGRTEAFF. The CDR3 DNA reads as TGTGCCAGCAGTGAATTACCAGGGGGCCGCACTGAAGCTTTCTTT.

The V gene is TRBV20-1, the J gene TRBJ2-7; D is unresolved. Trimming took 1 base from V and 9 from J, leaving 10 bases between them. The CDR3 is 11 amino acids. Germline V gives CDR1 DFQATT, CDR2 SNEGSKA (reference sequence). CDR3 loop: CSARADPGQYF. The CDR3 nucleotides are TGCAGTGCTAGAGCAGACCCGGGGCAGTACTTC.

By share of the sample, this clone is large. The rearrangement links TRBV2 to TRBJ2-5, with TRBD2 matching over 13 bases. The CDR3 is 18 amino acids. Germline assignment: CDR1 SNHLY and CDR2 FYNNEI. V dropped 6 bases and J dropped 0; count of bases not matched to a gene: 10. The CDR3 DNA reads TGTGCCAGCAGGTTTACTAGCGGGGGGGGCCCGAACCAAGAGACCCAGTACTTC. It yields the protein CASRFTSGGGPNQETQYF.

The chain recombines TRBV11-3 with TRBJ1-2; D is unclear. CDR1 and CDR2 from the germline V gene are SGHNT and YENEEA. Trimming removed 2 bases at V and 6 bases at J, with 13 bases between. This CDR3 has 14 amino acids. The chain's CDR3 is CASSLTATGDGYTF. The CDR3 DNA sequence: TGTGCCAGCAGCTTAACAGCCACCGGGGATGGCTACACCTTC.

J is TRBJ1-1 and V is TRBV5-1; possible D gene TRBD1, 5 bases. V gave up 3 bases and J gave up 1 base, with 10 bases separating them. Germline CDR1 and CDR2: SGHRS and YFSETQ. The CDR3 runs 14 residues. Here the CDR3 reads CASSSQGKNTEAFF. The CDR3 DNA follows: TGCGCCAGCAGCTCCCAGGGAAAGAACACTGAAGCTTTCTTT.

This chain uses TRBV3-1 (or the pseudogene TRBV3-2) with TRBJ2-5, with TRBD1 as a possible D gene (6 bases). The germline V gene has CDR1 LGHDT and CDR2 YNNKEL (reference sequence). V was pared by 2 bases and J by 1 base, with 8 bases between. This CDR3 contains 14 residues. The CDR3 DNA reads as TGTGCCAGCAGCCAAATACAGGGCCAAGAGACCCAGTACTTC. Translating it yields CASSQIQGQETQYF.

This chain joins TRBV6-5 and TRBJ2-4; D not resolved. Germline lookup yields CDR1 MNHEY and CDR2 SVGAGI. Trimming pared 0 bases from V and 4 bases from J, leaving 10 bases between. The CDR3 has 15 residues. The CDR3 reads CASSYSHQVKNIQYF. In nucleotides, the CDR3 is TGTGCCAGCAGTTACTCGCACCAGGTGAAAAACATTCAGTACTTC.

The chain has TRBV7-2 and TRBJ2-3; TRBD2 matches at 10 bases. The CDR3 extends over 16 amino acids. CDR1 and CDR2 from the germline V gene are SGHTA and FQGNSA. Unmatched junction bases numbered 7, after V lost 2 bases and J lost 5 bases. The CDR3 DNA reads as TGTGCCAGCAGCTTAATGCTAGCGGGGGCCCTAGATACGCAGTATTTT. Protein sequence: CASSLMLAGALDTQYF.

V is TRBV3-1 (or the pseudogene TRBV3-2) and J is TRBJ1-5; D unresolved. Germline values: CDR1 LGHDT, CDR2 YNNKEL (reference sequence). Trimming removed 2 bases from V and 0 bases from J, with 5 bases in between. The CDR3 is 14 residues long. The DNA of the CDR3 is TGTGCCAGCAGCCAAATCGGTAGCAATCAGCCCCAGCATTTT. Residues: CASSQIGSNQPQHF.

The genes are TRBV6-6 and TRBJ2-6; tentatively, D is TRBD2 (6 bases). The V gene lost 5 bases and the J gene lost 2 bases, with 16 bases spanning the gap. The CDR3 is 17 residues long. CDR1 is MNHNY and CDR2 is SVGAGI in the germline V gene (reference sequence). For the CDR3, the DNA is TGTGCCAGCAGTCCCCTGGGTGGAGGGACTGGGGCCAACGTCCTGACTTTC. Its translation is CASSPLGGGTGANVLTF.

The chain is built from TRBV13 and TRBJ2-3, with 13 bases fitting TRBD2. Unmatched junction bases numbered 7, after V lost 5 bases and J lost 5 bases. Germline lookup yields CDR1 PRHDT and CDR2 FYEKMQ (reference sequence). The CDR3 runs to 16 residues. CDR3 residues: CASSPRLAGGLDTQYF. CDR3 sequence (DNA): TGTGCCAGCAGCCCCCGACTAGCGGGGGGTTTAGATACGCAGTATTTT.

The CDR3 DNA reads as TGTGCCAGCAGCTCACTGACAGGTCTCGACGCCGGGGAGCTGTTTTTT. Translated, it gives CASSSLTGLDAGELFF. The chain employs TRBV11-2 and TRBJ2-2, with D possibly TRBD1 on 6 matching bases. From germline, CDR1 is SGHAT and CDR2 FQNNGV. The V end lost 4 bases, the J end lost 6 bases, and 18 bases lay between the germline ends. The CDR3 has 16 residues.

This clone has a handful of counts. The V gene is TRBV19, the J gene TRBJ2-7; a weak D match, TRBD1 (5 bases). Per germline, CDR1 LNHDA and CDR2 SQIVND (reference sequence). The V end was cut by 5 bases, the J end by 2 bases, with 10 bases between. The CDR3 length is 13 residues. CDR3 protein: CASSGAEAYEQYF. CDR3 sequence (DNA): TGTGCCAGTAGTGGGGCAGAAGCCTACGAGCAGTACTTC.

The CDR3 loop reads CASGRQGVGTDTQYF. The CDR3 DNA follows: TGTGCCAGCGGAAGACAGGGGGTCGGCACAGATACGCAGTATTTT. The rearrangement joins TRBV2 to TRBJ2-3, with TRBD1 matching 9 bases. V dropped 8 bases and J dropped 1; count of bases not matched to a gene: 7. The CDR3 contains 15 residues. Germline assignment: CDR1 SNHLY and CDR2 FYNNEI.

The chain links TRBV3-1 (or the pseudogene TRBV3-2) to TRBJ1-5; 7 nucleotides line up with TRBD1. The CDR3 consists of 21 residues. The V gene's germline CDR1 is LGHDT and CDR2 YNNKEL (reference sequence). V gave up 3 bases and J gave up 4 bases; unmatched junction bases: 24. CDR3 DNA: TGTGCCAGCAGCCACACAGCGACAGGGAGAGATGTAATTAATTTGAATCAGCCCCAGCATTTT. The encoded protein is CASSHTATGRDVINLNQPQHF.

The chain carries TRBV11-2 and TRBJ2-1, with TRBD2 matching over 11 bases. J lost 10 bases, V lost 1 base, and 9 bases had no gene match. The CDR3 has 16 residues. Per germline, CDR1 SGHAT and CDR2 FQNNGV. CDR3 nucleotides: TGTGCCAGCAGCTTAGTTGGTAGCGGGGGGGCGGGCGAGCAGTTCTTC. This encodes CASSLVGSGGAGEQFF.

The chain is built from TRBV12-3 or TRBV12-4 and TRBJ2-1, with D perhaps TRBD2 (5 bases). Trimming pared 6 bases from V and 12 bases from J, leaving 15 bases between. The CDR3 has 12 residues. CDR3 residues: CASSPSLNLQFF. CDR3 coding DNA: TGTGCCAGCAGCCCTAGCCTGAATCTGCAGTTCTTC.

The J gene is TRBJ1-6, the V gene TRBV5-7, with 11 bases fitting TRBD1. TRBV5-7 is marked as an open reading frame, function uncertain. V dropped 4 bases and J dropped 10; count of bases not matched to a gene: 7. This CDR3 has 15 residues. The CDR3 DNA is TGTGCCAGCAGCGCAGAAGGACAGGGGGCCTCACCCCTCCACTTT. The encoded protein is CASSAEGQGASPLHF.

The chain links TRBV23-1 to TRBJ2-3; TRBD1 aligns across 7 bases. TRBV23-1 is placed among ORFs of uncertain function. The J segment lost 1 base and the V segment lost 6 bases, leaving 4 bases of the junction unmatched. The CDR3 runs to 14 residues. CDR3: CASSQDRGTDTQYF. The CDR3 DNA follows: TGCGCCAGCAGCCAAGACAGGGGCACAGATACGCAGTATTTT.

The chain uses TRBV5-8 and TRBJ1-1; TRBD1 might be the D (5 bases). V lost 4 bases, J lost 6 bases, and 13 bases lay in between. This CDR3 has 13 residues. Germline assignment: CDR1 SGHTS and CDR2 YDEGEE. This chain's CDR3 is CASSRVGEAEAFF. DNA of the CDR3: TGTGCCAGCAGCCGCGTGGGGGAGGCTGAAGCTTTCTTT.

The chain combines TRBV7-2 with TRBJ2-5, with D possibly being TRBD1 (5 bases). V lost 7 bases and J 7 bases, leaving 16 bases between the germline ends. Germline V gene lookup returns CDR1 SGHTA and CDR2 FQGNSA. CDR3 size: 13 residues. The CDR3 coding sequence is TGTGCCAGCATCCAGGGTAACGAAGTGACCCAGTACTTC. Its protein is CASIQGNEVTQYF. Full variable domain (missing parts from reference TRBV7-2 and TRBJ2-5): GAGVSQSPSNKVTEKGKDVELRCDPISGHTALYWYRQSLGQGLEFLIYFQGNSAPDKSGLPSDRFSAERTGGSVSTLTIQRTQQEDSAVYLCASIQGNEVTQYFGPGTRLLVL.

This clone appeared a few times. The CDR3, as DNA: TGTGCCAGGGAGAAACCAGGTATCAGACTAGCGGGGGGCGAGCAGTACTTC. Translated: CAREKPGIRLAGGEQYF. The chain links TRBV12-1 to TRBJ2-7; the table calls TRBD2, which could not be checked here. TRBV12-1 is a pseudogene. This CDR3 is 17 amino acids long.

The chain couples TRBV29-1 to TRBJ1-2; no definite D call. The CDR3 consists of 14 residues. CDR1 and CDR2 from the germline V gene are SQVTM and ANQGSEA. The V and J ends lost 5 bases and 4 bases respectively, with 17 bases between them. CDR3 DNA: TGCAGCGTTCTCTTGAGGATGGCAAGCTATGGCTACACCTTC. Its translation: CSVLLRMASYGYTF.

This clone showed up just once. The rearrangement joins TRBV25-1 to TRBJ2-7; 7 bases are shared with TRBD1. CDR1 is MGHDK and CDR2 is SYGVNS in the germline V gene. The CDR3 is 13 residues long. V lost 3 bases, J lost 5 bases, and 4 bases stayed unmatched. CDR3: CASSDLDRDEQYF. The CDR3 DNA is TGTGCCAGCAGTGACCTAGACAGGGACGAGCAGTACTTC.

The chain links TRBV19 to TRBJ2-2; D gene unclear. CDR1 and CDR2 (germline): LNHDA, SQIVND (reference sequence). The CDR3 extends over 14 amino acids. With 4 bases removed from V and 1 base from J, the gap between germline ends came to 7 bases. The CDR3 DNA sequence: TGTGCCAGTAGTAAAGACCAGAACACCGGGGAGCTGTTTTTT. Its translation: CASSKDQNTGELFF. Drawing the rest from reference TRBV19 and TRBJ2-2, the complete variable domain is DGGITQSPKYLFRKEGQNVTLSCEQNLNHDAMYWYRQDPGQGLRLIYYSQIVNDFQKGDIAEGYSVSREKKESFPLTVTSAQKNPTAFYLCASSKDQNTGELFFGEGSRLTVL.